This is a list of T cell receptor beta chains from one sample in a study of blood T cell repertoires in COVID-19. The assay was immunoSEQ multiplex PCR, and TCRdb's table has in-frame clones only and misses some. The data hold about 260,000 clones, with 82% observed a single time. Sequences were obtained from peripheral blood. The receptors stem from an elderly woman with acute or convalescent COVID-19. The CDR3 runs from the conserved cysteine through the conserved F or W. The D gene is left open where the match is weak. The size of a clone is reported for some rows only, either as once, few or many, or as a class for expanded clones.

d_gene | j_gene | abundance | v_gene | CDR3nt | CDR3aa
NA | TRBJ1-4 | NA | TRBV5-6 | TGTGCCAGCAGCTTGGAAGGGGTCACAAATGAAAAACTGTTTTTT | CASSLEGVTNEKLFF
NA | TRBJ2-6 | NA | TRBV19 | TGTGCCAGTAGCGAGAAGGGGGATATGTCTGGGGCCAACGTCCTGACTTTC | CASSEKGDMSGANVLTF
NA | TRBJ1-6 | NA | TRBV18 | TGTGCCAGCTCACCACTTCAGGGTGACTCACCCCTCCACTTT | CASSPLQGDSPLHF
TRBD2 | TRBJ2-2 | NA | TRBV7-2 | TGTGCCAGCAGCAGAACCGGGACTAGCGCTACCGGGGAGCTGTTTTTT | CASSRTGTSATGELFF
NA | TRBJ1-2 | NA | TRBV5-3 | TGTGCCAGAAGCTTACATGGACAGTGGGGGTATGGCTACACCTTC | CARSLHGQWGYGYTF
TRBD1 | TRBJ2-7 | NA | TRBV6-4 | TGTGCCAACCAGACGGGACAGGGCTACGAGCAGTACTTC | CANQTGQGYEQYF
TRBD2 | TRBJ2-5 | NA | TRBV6-2/TRBV6-3 | TGTGCCAGCAGTGTAGCGGGAGAGACCCAGTACTTC | CASSVAGETQYF
TRBD1 | TRBJ1-2 | NA | TRBV5-6 | TGTGCCAGCAGCTTACAGCGTAGGACAGGGCGGGGGTATGGCTACACCTTC | CASSLQRRTGRGYGYTF
TRBD1 | TRBJ1-1 | NA | TRBV19 | TGTGCCAGTAGCAGGGGGCGCGTTGAAGCTTTCTTT | CASSRGRVEAFF
NA | TRBJ2-2 | few | TRBV2 | TGTGCCAGCAGTGAGGGGCTACCGAACACCGGGGAGCTGTTTTTT | CASSEGLPNTGELFF
NA | TRBJ1-1 | NA | TRBV6-4 | TGTGCCAGCAGTGATTCGGGCAGGGCGAACACTGAAGCTTTCTTT | CASSDSGRANTEAFF
TRBD1 | TRBJ1-3 | NA | TRBV7-9 | TGTGCCAGCAGCTTACTCCAGGGGGGAGGAAACACCATATATTTT | CASSLLQGGGNTIYF
NA | TRBJ2-7 | NA | TRBV6-5 | TGTGCCAGCAGACAGGGAATAGGGAACTACGAGCAGTACTTC | CASRQGIGNYEQYF
TRBD2 | TRBJ2-7 | NA | TRBV10-3 | TGTGCCATCAGTGAGTTCGCAATAGGGACTAGCGGGGGCTACTACGAGCAGTACTTC | CAISEFAIGTSGGYYEQYF
TRBD1 | TRBJ1-3 | NA | TRBV3-1/TRBV3-2 | TGTGCCAGCAGCCGATGGGACAGTTGCTCTGGAAACACCATATATTTT | CASSRWDSCSGNTIYF
TRBD1 | TRBJ2-6 | NA | TRBV6-1 | TGTGCCAGCAGTGACCGACAGGGGTCGACCGTCTCTGGGGCCAACGTCCTGACTTTC | CASSDRQGSTVSGANVLTF
NA | TRBJ2-5 | once | TRBV6-6 | TGTGCCAGCAGTTACTCAGGAGGGCAAGAGACCCAGTACTTC | CASSYSGGQETQYF
TRBD1 | TRBJ1-2 | NA | TRBV6-6 | TGTGCCAGCAGGTTCCGGACAGGTTCGGATGGCTACACCTTC | CASRFRTGSDGYTF
TRBD1 | TRBJ2-2 | once | TRBV4-2 | TGTGCCAGCAGCCTTGACAGGGTATCCGGGGAGCTGTTTTTT | CASSLDRVSGELFF
NA | TRBJ2-2 | NA | TRBV21-1 | TGTGCCACCCCCCGGCTAGGACTAGCGGGGGCAACGAACACCGGGGAGCTGTTTTTT | CATPRLGLAGATNTGELFF
NA | TRBJ2-7 | NA | TRBV3-1/TRBV3-2 | TGTGCCAGCAGCCCTACGGGACTGAGCTACGAGCAGTACTTC | CASSPTGLSYEQYF
NA | TRBJ2-1 | once | TRBV4-3 | TGCGCCAGCAGCCAAGGAGGGCGGGTCCGCTACAATGAGCAGTTCTTC | CASSQGGRVRYNEQFF
TRBD1 | TRBJ2-2 | few | TRBV6-5 | TGTGCCAGTAACACAGGGGGCGCCTCCGGGGAGCTGTTTTTT | CASNTGGASGELFF
TRBD1 | TRBJ2-7 | NA | TRBV19 | TGTGCCAGTAGCGATCGCGGACAGGGTGGACTCTACGAGCAGTACTTC | CASSDRGQGGLYEQYF
NA | TRBJ1-2 | NA | TRBV5-6 | TGTGCCAGCAGCTTGGCTGAGGGCAGGGGCTATGGCTACACCTTC | CASSLAEGRGYGYTF
NA | TRBJ2-1 | NA | TRBV20-1 | TGCAGTGCTAGGGACTCTGATGAGCAGTTCTTC | CSARDSDEQFF
TRBD2 | TRBJ2-1 | NA | TRBV29-1 | TGCAGCGTTGAAGATCCGCGGGAGGGCTACAATGAGCAGTTCTTC | CSVEDPREGYNEQFF
TRBD1 | TRBJ2-1 | NA | TRBV14 | TGTGCCAGCAGCCAGTCCAGGGGGTACAATGAGCAGTTCTTC | CASSQSRGYNEQFF
TRBD1 | TRBJ2-3 | NA | TRBV24-1 | TGTGCCACCAGCCAAGGGGGACAGGGGGCGGATACGCAGTATTTT | CATSQGGQGADTQYF
NA | TRBJ2-5 | NA | TRBV7-8 | TGTGCCAGCAGCTCAGACAGGGGAGGGCGAGAGACCCAGTACTTC | CASSSDRGGRETQYF
TRBD1 | TRBJ2-5 | NA | TRBV25-1 | TGTGCCAGCAAGGACAGGGTCGAATTCAGCCCCCAGTACTTC | CASKDRVEFSPQYF
NA | TRBJ1-2 | NA | TRBV27 | TGTGCCAGCAGCTCCGGCCTTTACGGGGGAGGCTACACCTTC | CASSSGLYGGGYTF
TRBD2 | TRBJ2-1 | NA | TRBV5-8 | TGTGCCAGCAGCTCTCGGACTAGCGGGAGGTCTAATGAGCAGTTCTTC | CASSSRTSGRSNEQFF
TRBD1 | TRBJ1-4 | NA | TRBV11-2 | TGTGCCAGCAGCTTAGGCAGAAACAGGGGCGGGAATGAAAAACTGTTTTTT | CASSLGRNRGGNEKLFF
TRBD2 | TRBJ2-3 | NA | TRBV7-2 | TGTGCCAGCAGCTCCTCGGGACTAGCGGGGGGTAATACGCAGTATTTT | CASSSSGLAGGNTQYF
NA | TRBJ2-7 | NA | TRBV7-6 | TGTGCCAGCAGCTTAGCTGTTGGAGGGAACGAGCAGTACTTC | CASSLAVGGNEQYF
NA | TRBJ1-2 | NA | TRBV5-8 | TGTGCCAGCAGTTGGGGGCGAACCAGCTATGGCTACACCTTC | CASSWGRTSYGYTF